This TCR beta chain emerged from a study of PD-L1 blockade in urothelial cancer. Study details: Atezolizumab, begun by patients at some point between 2013 and 2014, was given at 1,200 mg intravenously every 3 weeks. General study points: In blood sampled pretreatment, TCR clonality below the median predicted better survival.

This sample's time point: pretreatment peripheral blood. Each patient's cancer was a locally advanced or metastatic urothelial carcinoma. On this clone: No antigen is known for it. Other DNA sequences in the same sample also yield this CDR3.

Some clones are missing from TCRdb's copy, which holds only in-frame ones; the method was immunoSEQ multiplex PCR. The sample lists 72,000 or so clones, 70% to 90% occurring once. Germline CDR1 is DFQATT and CDR2 is SNEGSKA (reference sequence). The germline V and J ends were trimmed by 1 base and 4 bases, with 5 bases remaining between them. The CDR3 totals 11 residues. The source was PBMCs, collected around atezolizumab (anti-PD-L1) treatment. The TCR sequence derives from a man aged 55 to 70 with urothelial cancer. V is TRBV20-1 and J is TRBJ2-7; the D is unclear. CDR3 residues: CSARATYEQYF. The CDR3 DNA reads TGCAGTGCTAGAGCGACTTACGAGCAGTACTTC.